The rows below give T cell receptor beta chains drawn from one sample of a study of breast tumors, draining lymph nodes, adjacent tissues. MiXCR, applied by TCRdb to the multiplex PCR reads, yields one record per CDR3 protein. This sample has some 170,000 distinct CDR3 sequences, with 33% found just once. The sequenced sample consisted of axillary lymph node tissue. Every receptor here comes from a female donor with breast cancer. Some clones in this sample may be carry-over from other donors' samples. CDR3s include the opening cysteine and the closing phenylalanine or tryptophan. A D gene is named only where the DNA matches it firmly. Clone sizes are given selectively: once, few, many, or a class where the clone is expanded.

d_gene	v_gene	j_gene	abundance	CDR3nt	CDR3aa
TRBD2	TRBV19	TRBJ2-1	many	TGTGCCAGTAGTGTGCTAGCGGGAGCGAATGAGCAGTTCTTC	CASSVLAGANEQFF
-	TRBV7-9	TRBJ1-4	-	TGTGCCAGCAGCTCTAGGGAGGGGTCGTGGGAAAAACTGTTTTTT	CASSSREGSWEKLFF
-	TRBV6-5	TRBJ1-1	-	TGTGCCAGCAGTTACGTTCAAGGGGGCACTGAAGCTTTCTTT	CASSYVQGGTEAFF
TRBD2	TRBV7-2	TRBJ2-1	-	TGTGCCAGCAGCTTAGTGGTAGCGGGGGAGAGATACAATGAGCAGTTCTTC	CASSLVVAGERYNEQFF
TRBD2	TRBV6-6	TRBJ2-2	-	TGTGCCAGCAGCTTAGCGGGAGTTTCCCCCGGGGAGCTGTTTTTT	CASSLAGVSPGELFF
TRBD2	TRBV5-1	TRBJ2-3	many	TGCGCCAGCAGCTCGGGACTAGCGGGAGGCCCGTTTTCAGATACGCAGTATTTT	CASSSGLAGGPFSDTQYF
-	TRBV6-5	TRBJ2-3	many	TGTGCCAGCAGTTATGGGCCCGGCAGCACAGATACGCAGTATTTT	CASSYGPGSTDTQYF
-	TRBV28	TRBJ1-5	-	TGTGCTACCACCGGGGAGGGCAATCAGCCCCAGCATTTT	CATTGEGNQPQHF
-	TRBV7-9	TRBJ2-3	many	TGTGCCAGCAGCTTCCAGGGGAGGAGCACAGATACGCAGTATTTT	CASSFQGRSTDTQYF
TRBD2	TRBV11-3	TRBJ2-2	-	TGTGCCAGCAGCTTCCGGGAGGGCACCGGGGAGCTGTTTTTT	CASSFREGTGELFF
-	TRBV25-1	TRBJ2-2	many	TGTGCCAGCAGAGTACCAGGCGGGGAGCTGTTTTTT	CASRVPGGELFF
TRBD2	TRBV9	TRBJ2-5	-	TGTGCCAGCAGCTTCTCCGGGACTAGGGAAGAGACCCAGTACTTC	CASSFSGTREETQYF
TRBD1	TRBV7-2	TRBJ1-2	many	TGTGCCAGCAGCGCGACAGGGCGGAACTATGGCTACACCTTC	CASSATGRNYGYTF
TRBD1	TRBV29-1	TRBJ1-1	many	TGCAGCGCTGCTGGGACAGCCAACACGAACACTGAAGCTTTCTTT	CSAAGTANTNTEAFF
-	TRBV5-1	TRBJ1-2	many	TGCGCCAGCAGCTCCATACCGGTACCGCGGGATGGCTACACCTTC	CASSSIPVPRDGYTF
TRBD2	TRBV7-2	TRBJ2-1	many	TGTGCCAGCACCCTGGGGAGGGCGGGCGCTAGGGAGCAGTTCTTC	CASTLGRAGAREQFF
-	TRBV9	TRBJ1-2	many	TGTGCCAGCAGCGCGGCCTGGAGGGGAGGTGGCTACACCTTC	CASSAAWRGGGYTF
TRBD2	TRBV2	TRBJ2-5	-	TGTGCCACCCGGACTAGCACGGGAGAGACCCAGTACTTC	CATRTSTGETQYF
TRBD1	TRBV24-1	TRBJ1-6	once	TGTGCCACCCAGGGACAGGGGGCACATTCACCCCTCCACTTT	CATQGQGAHSPLHF
TRBD1	TRBV10-3	TRBJ1-1	few	TGTGCCATCAGGAGTTCAGGACAGGGCAACACTGAAGCTTTCTTT	CAIRSSGQGNTEAFF
TRBD1	TRBV15	TRBJ2-2	-	TGTGCCACCGACGCGGACAGGGTAGACACCGGGGAGCTGGTTTTT	CATDADRVDTGELVF
-	TRBV9	TRBJ2-2	once	TGTGCCAGCAGCCGGCAGGCCGCGAACCCCGGGGAGCTGTTTTTT	CASSRQAANPGELFF
-	TRBV6-2/TRBV6-3	TRBJ2-5	many	TGTGCCAGCAGTCCCGCTGCTTATCGTGACCAAGAGACCCAGTACTTC	CASSPAAYRDQETQYF
-	TRBV11-2	TRBJ2-5	many	TGTGCCAGCAGCTTAAGCCCAGGCGGAGAAGAGACCCAGTACTTC	CASSLSPGGEETQYF
-	TRBV6-5	TRBJ2-4	-	TGTGCCAGCAGTAGGGACCCTGTGGACATTAAGTACTTC	CASSRDPVDIKYF
-	TRBV5-6	TRBJ1-1	-	TGTGCCAGCAGGATGCTGCGGGGCGAGAACACTGAAGCTTTCTTT	CASRMLRGENTEAFF
TRBD1	TRBV20-1	TRBJ2-7	many	TGCAGTGCTAGAAGCCGGGACAGGGCCCGCCGGAGGTTCTACGAGCAGTACTTC	CSARSRDRARRRFYEQYF
-	TRBV5-1	TRBJ2-3	-	TGCGCCTGCAGCTCGGGACTTGAGAGCACCGATACGCAGTATTTT	CACSSGLESTDTQYF
-	TRBV11-2	TRBJ2-3	many	TGTGCCAGCAGCTTGAGGGGATCCTCCACAGATACGCAGTATTTT	CASSLRGSSTDTQYF